The 13 T cell receptor beta chains below were found in one sample sequenced in a study of T cell therapy after organ transplantation. For these TCRs, the target antigens are not known. Some clones are missing from TCRdb's copy, which holds only in-frame ones; the method was immunoSEQ multiplex PCR. The table lists over 45,000 clones, 94% of them singletons, with approximately 3.4% in the top ten. This specimen was CD8+ T cells from blood, taken before autologous CMV-specific T cell therapy. The receptors originated from a human patient who had received a solid organ transplant and had CMV disease.

The chain carries TRBV7-6 and TRBJ2-1, with D uncertain. With 5 bases removed from V and 6 bases from J, the gap between germline ends came to 17 bases. This CDR3 region has 15 residues. CDR1 is SGHVS, CDR2 FNYEAQ, per germline. CDR3 sequence reads: CASSREVPQPNEQFF. For the CDR3, the DNA is TGTGCCAGCAGCCGCGAGGTCCCCCAACCCAATGAGCAGTTCTTC.

This rearrangement joins TRBV30 to TRBJ1-1; D not certain. V was pared by 3 bases and J by 0 bases, with 8 bases between. This CDR3 region has 13 residues. The germline V gene encodes CDR1 GTSNPN and CDR2 SVGIG (reference sequence). The DNA for the CDR3 is TGTGCCTGGAGAACCGTCTTGAACACTGAAGCTTTCTTT. Encoded protein: CAWRTVLNTEAFF.

V is TRBV30 and J is TRBJ1-2; D ambiguous. Between the trimmed V and J ends, which lost 0 bases and 4 bases, there was a span of 9 bases. This CDR3 is built from 13 residues. Germline V gene data show CDR1 as GTSNPN and CDR2 as SVGIG (reference sequence). The CDR3 region is CAWSVLGAYGYTF. CDR3 sequence (DNA): TGTGCCTGGAGTGTACTCGGAGCCTATGGCTACACCTTC.

This rearrangement joins TRBV6-6 to TRBJ2-1, with D uncertain. The V gene's germline CDR1 is MNHNY and CDR2 SVGAGI (reference sequence). The CDR3 contains 12 residues. Deletions cut 6 bases from V and 4 bases from J, with 7 bases between. The CDR3 here is CASSPIYNEQFF. DNA for the CDR3: TGTGCCAGCAGCCCCATATACAATGAGCAGTTCTTC.

J is TRBJ2-3 and V is TRBV2; a possible D gene is TRBD1 (5 bases). Trimming pared 2 bases from V and 3 bases from J, leaving 12 bases between. The CDR3 covers 15 residues. Per germline, CDR1 SNHLY and CDR2 FYNNEI. The CDR3 coding sequence is TGTGCCAGCAGTGAATTTAGACAGCTTACAGATACGCAGTATTTT. Protein sequence: CASSEFRQLTDTQYF. Full variable domain (missing parts from reference TRBV2 and TRBJ2-3): EPEVTQTPSHQVTQMGQEVILRCVPISNHLYFYWYRQILGQKVEFLVSFYNNEISEKSEIFDDQFSVERPDGSNFTLKIRSTKLEDSAMYFCASSEFRQLTDTQYFGPGTRLTVL.

This rearrangement joins TRBV7-6 to TRBJ2-7, with 11 bases fitting TRBD2. Germline V gene data show CDR1 as SGHVS and CDR2 as FNYEAQ. V lost 5 bases and J lost 0; bases outside the gene matches: 6. This CDR3 contains 16 residues. This CDR3 reads CASSRRLAGGSYEQYF. The CDR3 DNA reads TGTGCCAGCAGCCGCCGCCTAGCGGGGGGCTCCTACGAGCAGTACTTC.

This clone is a singleton in its sample. The rearrangement uses TRBV19 and TRBJ2-1; 11 nucleotides agree with TRBD2. The CDR3 sequence is 16 residues long. J gave up 2 bases and V 3 bases, and 3 bases lay outside the gene matches. The germline CDR1 and CDR2 sequences are LNHDA and SQIVND (reference sequence). This chain's CDR3 is CASSIVAGGAYNEQFF. The CDR3 DNA is TGTGCCAGTAGTATCGTAGCGGGGGGGGCCTACAATGAGCAGTTCTTC.

V gene TRBV25-1 combines with J gene TRBJ1-2, with unresolved D. The CDR3 totals 13 residues. V was cut by 1 base and J by 4 bases, with 7 bases left in between. Germline lookup yields CDR1 MGHDK and CDR2 SYGVNS. CDR3 region: CASSESSFYGYTF. CDR3 in DNA: TGTGCCAGCAGTGAATCATCCTTCTATGGCTACACCTTC.

J is TRBJ2-1 and V is TRBV4-3, with a possible D match to TRBD2 (6 bases). Germline V gene sequence: CDR1 LGHNA, CDR2 YSLEER. Trimming took 0 bases from V and 5 from J, leaving 14 bases between them. This CDR3 is 16 amino acids long. CDR3 residues: CASSQDGTSIHNEQFF. Here the CDR3 DNA reads TGCGCCAGCAGCCAAGATGGAACTAGCATCCACAATGAGCAGTTCTTC.

The V call is TRBV11-2, the J call TRBJ1-2; no firm D call. CDR1 and CDR2 (germline): SGHAT, FQNNGV. The CDR3 has 14 residues. The germline V and J ends were trimmed by 2 bases and 2 bases, with 9 bases remaining between them. The CDR3 coding sequence is TGTGCCAGCAGCTTACAGACGGGAAACTATGGCTACACCTTC. Translation: CASSLQTGNYGYTF.

The chain uses TRBV4-1 and TRBJ2-5; no definite D call. V was shortened by 4 bases and J by 1 base, with 10 bases between the two germline ends. CDR1 MGHRA and CDR2 YSYEKL come from the germline V gene. The CDR3 totals 14 residues. The CDR3 nucleotides are TGCGCCAGCAGCCTCCGTCGGCCCCAAGAGACCCAGTACTTC. This encodes CASSLRRPQETQYF.

The rearrangement uses TRBV7-8 and TRBJ1-6; D may be TRBD1 (5 bases). Germline CDR1 and CDR2: SGHVS and FQNEAQ. The germline V and J ends were trimmed by 0 bases and 7 bases, with 10 bases remaining between them. The CDR3 is made up of 15 amino acids. The CDR3 region is CASSLALEGNSPLHF. Here the CDR3 DNA reads TGTGCCAGCAGCTTAGCGTTGGAGGGGAATTCACCCCTCCACTTT.

The rearrangement uses TRBV11-2 and TRBJ2-2; 7 bases are a match to TRBD1. Germline CDR1 and CDR2: SGHAT and FQNNGV. The CDR3 runs 14 residues. V was clipped by 5 bases and J by 3 bases; unmatched bases: 3. The CDR3 reads CASSPTGYTGELFF. In nucleotides, the CDR3 is TGTGCCAGCAGCCCGACAGGGTACACCGGGGAGCTGTTTTTT.